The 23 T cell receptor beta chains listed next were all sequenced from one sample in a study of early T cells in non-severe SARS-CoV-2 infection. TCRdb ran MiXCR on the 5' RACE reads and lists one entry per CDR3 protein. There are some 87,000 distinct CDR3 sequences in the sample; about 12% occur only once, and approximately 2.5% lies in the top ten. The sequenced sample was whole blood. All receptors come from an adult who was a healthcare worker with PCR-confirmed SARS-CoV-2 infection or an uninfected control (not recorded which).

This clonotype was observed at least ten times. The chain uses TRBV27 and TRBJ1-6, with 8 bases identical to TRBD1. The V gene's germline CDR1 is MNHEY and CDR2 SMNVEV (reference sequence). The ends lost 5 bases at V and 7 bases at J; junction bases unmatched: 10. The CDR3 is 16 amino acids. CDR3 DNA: TGTGCCAGCAGTACCGTTGGACAGGGTAGGAATTCACCCCTCCACTTT. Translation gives CASSTVGQGRNSPLHF.

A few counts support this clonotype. CDR3 bases: TGTGCCAGCAGTGATTCGCTAGGCACAGATACGCAGTATTTT. It codes for CASSDSLGTDTQYF. This chain links TRBV6-4 with TRBJ2-3, with no clear D. This CDR3 spans 14 amino acids. Germline assignment: CDR1 MRHNA and CDR2 SNTAGT. Trimming shortened V by 3 bases and J by 1 base, and 8 bases separated the two germline ends.

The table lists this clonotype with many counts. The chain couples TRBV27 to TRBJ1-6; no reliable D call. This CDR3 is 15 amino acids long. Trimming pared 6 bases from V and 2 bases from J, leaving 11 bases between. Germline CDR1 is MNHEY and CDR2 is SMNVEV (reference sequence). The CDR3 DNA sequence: TGTGCCAGCAGCCCGCCGCCTGCCTATAATTCACCCCTCCACTTT. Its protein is CASSPPPAYNSPLHF.

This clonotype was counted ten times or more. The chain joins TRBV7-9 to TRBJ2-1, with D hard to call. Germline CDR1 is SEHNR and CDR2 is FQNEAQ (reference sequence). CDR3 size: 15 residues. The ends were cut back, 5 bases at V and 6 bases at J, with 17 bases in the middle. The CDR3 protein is CASSPENLVTNEQFF. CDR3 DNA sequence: TGTGCCAGCAGCCCCGAGAACCTAGTCACCAATGAGCAGTTCTTC.

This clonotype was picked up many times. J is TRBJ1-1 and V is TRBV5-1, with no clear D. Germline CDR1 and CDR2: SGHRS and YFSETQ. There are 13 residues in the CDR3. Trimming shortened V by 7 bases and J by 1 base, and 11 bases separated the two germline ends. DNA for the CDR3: TGCGCCAGCGGGAAGGAACCGAACACTGAAGCTTTCTTT. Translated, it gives CASGKEPNTEAFF.

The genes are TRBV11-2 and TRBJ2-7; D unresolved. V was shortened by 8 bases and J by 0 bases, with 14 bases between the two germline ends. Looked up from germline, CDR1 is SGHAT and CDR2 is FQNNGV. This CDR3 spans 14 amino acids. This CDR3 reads CASGASSPSYEQYF. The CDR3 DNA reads TGTGCCAGCGGCGCCTCTAGTCCCTCCTACGAGCAGTACTTC.

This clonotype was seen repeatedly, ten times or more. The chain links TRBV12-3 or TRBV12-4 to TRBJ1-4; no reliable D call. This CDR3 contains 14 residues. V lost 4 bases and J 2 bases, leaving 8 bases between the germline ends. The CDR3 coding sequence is TGTGCCAGCAGTTGGGGAGGGACTAATGAAAAACTGTTTTTT. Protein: CASSWGGTNEKLFF.

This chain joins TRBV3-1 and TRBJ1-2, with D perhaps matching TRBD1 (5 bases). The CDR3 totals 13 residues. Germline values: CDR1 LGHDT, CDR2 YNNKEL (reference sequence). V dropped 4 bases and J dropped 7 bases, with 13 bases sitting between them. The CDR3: CASSPVGAGGYTF. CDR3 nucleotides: TGTGCCAGCAGCCCCGTCGGGGCCGGTGGCTACACCTTC. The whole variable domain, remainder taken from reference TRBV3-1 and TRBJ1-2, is DTAVSQTPKYLVTQMGNDKSIKCEQNLGHDTMYWYKQDSKKFLKIMFSYNNKELIINETVPNRFSPKSPDKAHLNLHINSLELGDSAVYFCASSPVGAGGYTFGSGTRLTVV.

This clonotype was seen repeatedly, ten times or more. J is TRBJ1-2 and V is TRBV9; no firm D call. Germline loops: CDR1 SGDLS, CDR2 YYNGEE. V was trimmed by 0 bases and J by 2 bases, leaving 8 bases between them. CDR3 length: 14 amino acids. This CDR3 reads CASSVDARNYGYTF. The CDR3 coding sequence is TGTGCCAGCAGCGTAGATGCCAGAAACTATGGCTACACCTTC. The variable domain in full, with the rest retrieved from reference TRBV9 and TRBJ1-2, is DSGVTQTPKHLITATGQRVTLRCSPRSGDLSVYWYQQSLDQGLQFLIQYYNGEERAKGNILERFSAQQFPDLHSELNLSSLELGDSALYFCASSVDARNYGYTFGSGTRLTVV.

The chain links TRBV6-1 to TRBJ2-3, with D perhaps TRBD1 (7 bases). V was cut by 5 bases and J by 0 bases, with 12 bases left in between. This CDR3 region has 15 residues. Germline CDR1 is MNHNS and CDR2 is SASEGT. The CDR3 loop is CASSKQGTSTDTQYF. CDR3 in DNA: TGTGCCAGCAGTAAACAGGGGACTAGCACAGATACGCAGTATTTT.

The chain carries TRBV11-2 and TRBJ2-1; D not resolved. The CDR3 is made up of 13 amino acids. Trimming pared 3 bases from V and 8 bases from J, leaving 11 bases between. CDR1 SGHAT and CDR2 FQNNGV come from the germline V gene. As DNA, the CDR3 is TGTGCCAGCAGCTTGTGGGTTGACGATGAGCAGTTCTTC. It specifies CASSLWVDDEQFF.

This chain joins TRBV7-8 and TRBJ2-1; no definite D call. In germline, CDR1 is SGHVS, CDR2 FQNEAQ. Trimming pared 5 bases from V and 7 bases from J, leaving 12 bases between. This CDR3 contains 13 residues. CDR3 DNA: TGTGCCAGCAGCGTCCCTAGTGGAAATGAGCAGTTCTTC. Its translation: CASSVPSGNEQFF.

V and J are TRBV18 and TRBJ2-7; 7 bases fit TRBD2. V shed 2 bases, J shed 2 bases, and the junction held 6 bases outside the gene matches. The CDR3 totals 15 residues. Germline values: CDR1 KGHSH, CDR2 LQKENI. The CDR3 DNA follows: TGTGCCAGCTCACCAGGAGGACTAGTCCCCTACGAGCAGTACTTC. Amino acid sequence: CASSPGGLVPYEQYF.

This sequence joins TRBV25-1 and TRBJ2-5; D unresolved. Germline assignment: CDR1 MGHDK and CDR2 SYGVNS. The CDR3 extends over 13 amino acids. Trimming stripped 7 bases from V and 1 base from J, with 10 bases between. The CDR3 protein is CASKERAQETQYF. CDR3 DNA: TGTGCCAGCAAGGAACGGGCCCAAGAGACCCAGTACTTC.

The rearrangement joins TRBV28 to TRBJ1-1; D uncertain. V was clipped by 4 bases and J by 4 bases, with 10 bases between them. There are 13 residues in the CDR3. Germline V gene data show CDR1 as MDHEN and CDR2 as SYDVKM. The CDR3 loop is CASSSASSTEAFF. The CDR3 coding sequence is TGTGCCAGCAGTTCGGCAAGCTCCACTGAAGCTTTCTTT.

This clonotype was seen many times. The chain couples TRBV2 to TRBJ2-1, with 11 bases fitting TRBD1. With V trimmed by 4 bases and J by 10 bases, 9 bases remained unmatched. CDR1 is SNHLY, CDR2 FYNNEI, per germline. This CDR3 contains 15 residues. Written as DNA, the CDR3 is TGTGCCAGCAGTGGGACAGGGGGCGGTTATCGAGAGCAGTTCTTC. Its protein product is CASSGTGGGYREQFF.

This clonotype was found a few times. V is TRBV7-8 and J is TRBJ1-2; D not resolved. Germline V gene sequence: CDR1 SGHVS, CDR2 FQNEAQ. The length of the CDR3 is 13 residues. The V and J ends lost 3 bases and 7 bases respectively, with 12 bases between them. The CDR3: CASSLNEASGYTF. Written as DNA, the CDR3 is TGTGCCAGCAGCTTGAACGAAGCCTCTGGCTACACCTTC.

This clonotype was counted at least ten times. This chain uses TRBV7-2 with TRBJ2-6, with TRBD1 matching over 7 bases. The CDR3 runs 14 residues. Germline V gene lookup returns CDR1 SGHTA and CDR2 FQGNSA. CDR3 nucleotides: TGTGCACAGGGGATACCCTCTGGGGCCAACGTCCTGACTTTC. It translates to CAQGIPSGANVLTF.

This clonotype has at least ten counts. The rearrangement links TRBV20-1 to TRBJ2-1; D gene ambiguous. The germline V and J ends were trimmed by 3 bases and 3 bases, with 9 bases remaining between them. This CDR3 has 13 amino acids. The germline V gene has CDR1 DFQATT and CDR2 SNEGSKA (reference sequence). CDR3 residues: CSASGQYYNEQFF. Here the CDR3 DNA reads TGCAGTGCTAGCGGGCAATACTACAATGAGCAGTTCTTC.

Here the CDR3 reads CASSLTGFSYNEQFF. In DNA form, the CDR3 reads TGTGCCAGCAGTTTAACGGGGTTCTCCTACAATGAGCAGTTCTTC. The chain recombines TRBV27 with TRBJ2-1; possible D gene TRBD2, 5 bases. Germline V CDR1 and CDR2: MNHEY, SMNVEV (reference sequence). Trimming cost V 2 bases and J 0 bases, with 8 bases left between them. This CDR3 contains 15 residues.

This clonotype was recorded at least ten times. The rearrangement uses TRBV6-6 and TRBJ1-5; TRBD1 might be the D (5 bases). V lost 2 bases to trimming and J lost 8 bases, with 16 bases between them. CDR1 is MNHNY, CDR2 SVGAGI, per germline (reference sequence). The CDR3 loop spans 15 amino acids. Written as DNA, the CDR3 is TGTGCCAGCAGTTACGAGGCAGGGTGGGGAGAGCCCCAGCATTTT. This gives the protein CASSYEAGWGEPQHF.

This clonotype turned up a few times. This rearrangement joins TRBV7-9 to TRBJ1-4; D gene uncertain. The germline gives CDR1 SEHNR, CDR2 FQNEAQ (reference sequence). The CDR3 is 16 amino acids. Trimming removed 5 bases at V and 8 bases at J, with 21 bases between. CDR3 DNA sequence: TGTGCCAGCAGCCCCAAGGTCGGGCCTATCCCCGAAAAACTGTTTTTT. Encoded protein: CASSPKVGPIPEKLFF.

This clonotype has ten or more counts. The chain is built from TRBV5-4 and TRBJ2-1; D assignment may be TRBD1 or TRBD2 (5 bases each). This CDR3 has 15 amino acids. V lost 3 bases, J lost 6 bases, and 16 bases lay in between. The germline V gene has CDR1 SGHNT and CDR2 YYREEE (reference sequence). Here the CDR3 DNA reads TGTGCCAGCAGCTGGGGTGGGACCACCAGCAATGAGCAGTTCTTC. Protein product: CASSWGGTTSNEQFF. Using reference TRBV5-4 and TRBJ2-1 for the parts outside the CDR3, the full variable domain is ETGVTQSPTHLIKTRGQQVTLRCSSQSGHNTVSWYQQALGQGPQFIFQYYREEENGRGNFPPRFSGLQFPNYSSELNVNALELDDSALYLCASSWGGTTSNEQFFGPGTRLTVL.